Shown below are 19 T cell receptor beta chains from a single sample sequenced in a study of T cell responses to AZD1222 COVID-19 vaccine. Repertoires were generated with immunoSEQ multiplex PCR, while TCRdb's copy carries only in-frame clones and drops some. Here the sample spans about 120,000 clones, about 81% being singletons. Sequenced here: peripheral blood, sampled on day 0 of AZD1222 vaccination. The receptor source for this set is an adult in good health.

V is TRBV3-1 (or the pseudogene TRBV3-2) and J is TRBJ2-3, with 10 positions matching TRBD2. CDR3 length equals 16 residues. Germline V lookup: CDR1 LGHDT, CDR2 YNNKEL (reference sequence). V shed 0 bases, J shed 6 bases, and the junction held 6 bases outside the gene matches. The CDR3 bases are TGTGCCAGCAGCCAAGACCCGCTAGCGGGAGTTGATACGCAGTATTTT. Translating it yields CASSQDPLAGVDTQYF.

The chain joins TRBV6-5 to TRBJ2-7, with D unclear. This CDR3 spans 13 amino acids. Trimming cost V 2 bases and J 3 bases, with 8 bases left between them. Germline V gene data show CDR1 as MNHEY and CDR2 as SVGAGI. The CDR3 region is CASSYRVNYEQYF. CDR3 sequence (DNA): TGTGCCAGCAGTTACAGGGTAAACTACGAGCAGTACTTC.

The rearrangement joins TRBV28 to TRBJ1-2; tentative D call: TRBD1 (5 bases). Germline CDR1 reads MDHEN; CDR2 reads SYDVKM. There are 14 residues in the CDR3. The germline V and J ends were trimmed by 4 bases and 6 bases, with 15 bases remaining between them. CDR3 DNA: TGTGCCAGCAGTTCGGCAGGGAAATTAGATGGCTACACCTTC. It specifies CASSSAGKLDGYTF.

The gene calls are TRBV27 and TRBJ1-4; no clear D. CDR1 and CDR2 (germline): MNHEY, SMNVEV (reference sequence). Trimming removed 7 bases at V and 6 bases at J, with 9 bases between. The CDR3 contains 12 residues. DNA of the CDR3: TGTGCCAGCAAGACTGCAGATGAAAAACTGTTTTTT. Translating gives CASKTADEKLFF.

The CDR3 sequence is CASSLFRLLASYEQYF. CDR3 in DNA: TGTGCCAGCAGCTTGTTCCGACTACTAGCCTCCTACGAGCAGTACTTC. The chain joins TRBV5-6 to TRBJ2-7; D perhaps matches TRBD2 (6 bases). V lost 1 base and J lost 0, with 14 bases in between. This CDR3 is 16 amino acids long. The germline V gene encodes CDR1 SGHDT and CDR2 YYEEEE.

V usage is TRBV5-8 and J usage is TRBJ2-1; D possibly matches TRBD1 or TRBD2 (5 bases each). Trimming took off 1 base at V and 0 bases at J, with 8 bases between the two ends. CDR1 and CDR2 from the germline V gene are SGHTS and YDEGEE. The CDR3 has 15 amino acids. The CDR3 protein is CASSLRGTSYNEQFF. For the CDR3, the DNA is TGTGCCAGCAGCTTGAGAGGGACCTCCTACAATGAGCAGTTCTTC.

This sequence joins TRBV4-3 and TRBJ1-5, with D maybe TRBD1 (5 bases). The CDR3 is made up of 16 amino acids. The V and J ends lost 0 bases and 5 bases respectively, with 14 bases between them. Germline V CDR1 and CDR2: LGHNA, YSLEER. CDR3 residues: CASSQEYSRVDQPQHF. CDR3 nucleotides: TGCGCCAGCAGCCAAGAGTATAGCAGGGTGGATCAGCCCCAGCATTTT.

The chain couples TRBV29-1 to TRBJ2-7, with no clear D. The CDR3 consists of 13 residues. Germline assignment: CDR1 SQVTM and CDR2 ANQGSEA. V was shortened by 3 bases and J by 1 base, with 10 bases between the two germline ends. The CDR3 region is CSVEAVTSYEQYF. The DNA of the CDR3 is TGCAGCGTTGAGGCAGTAACTTCCTACGAGCAGTACTTC.

The V gene is TRBV7-2, the J gene TRBJ1-3; a weak D match, TRBD1 (5 bases). The CDR3 spans 15 residues. Trimming removed 1 base at V and 0 bases at J, with 7 bases between. The germline V gene encodes CDR1 SGHTA and CDR2 FQGNSA. The CDR3 loop is CASSLDGASGNTIYF. CDR3 sequence (DNA): TGTGCCAGCAGCTTAGATGGGGCCTCTGGAAACACCATATATTTT.

This chain connects TRBV9 to TRBJ1-5, with 7 bases matching TRBD1. The CDR3 has 15 residues. V shed 4 bases, J shed 3 bases, and the junction held 7 bases outside the gene matches. The V gene's germline CDR1 is SGDLS and CDR2 YYNGEE. CDR3 coding DNA: TGTGCCAGCAGCCAAGGACAGGTAATCAATCAGCCCCAGCATTTT. This translates into CASSQGQVINQPQHF.

The J gene is TRBJ2-3, the V gene TRBV7-8, with TRBD2 identical over 14 bases. The ends lost 7 bases at V and 5 bases at J; junction bases unmatched: 8. Germline V CDR1 and CDR2: SGHVS, FQNEAQ. This CDR3 comprises 16 residues. The CDR3 here is CASIRGLAGVEDTQYF. The CDR3 DNA follows: TGTGCCAGCATCCGGGGACTAGCGGGAGTTGAAGATACGCAGTATTTT.

This clone was observed once. The rearrangement links TRBV7-9 to TRBJ2-5; D not certain. V lost 8 bases and J 2 bases, leaving 6 bases between the germline ends. From germline, CDR1 is SEHNR and CDR2 FQNEAQ (reference sequence). The CDR3 is made up of 11 amino acids. The CDR3 sequence: CASGPQETQYF. CDR3 sequence (DNA): TGTGCCAGCGGACCACAAGAGACCCAGTACTTC.

The V gene is TRBV6-5, the J gene TRBJ1-1; D not certain. The CDR3 is 12 amino acids. Per germline, CDR1 MNHEY and CDR2 SVGAGI. Trimming left V 8 bases short and J 1 base short, with 8 bases between. CDR3 DNA: TGTGCCAGCGCCGGGTCGAACACTGAAGCTTTCTTT. Residues: CASAGSNTEAFF.

The rearrangement joins TRBV6-5 to TRBJ1-1, with D possibly being TRBD1 (5 bases). Trimming took 5 bases from V and 1 from J, leaving 11 bases between them. This CDR3 spans 14 amino acids. In germline, CDR1 is MNHEY, CDR2 SVGAGI. As DNA, the CDR3 is TGTGCCAGCAGTAAGGGACCGCCGAACACTGAAGCTTTCTTT. It translates to CASSKGPPNTEAFF.

This clone was counted a few times. The chain is built from TRBV28 and TRBJ1-2; TRBD1 agrees at 9 bases. From germline, CDR1 is MDHEN and CDR2 SYDVKM. This CDR3 has 14 residues. Trimming took 10 bases from V and 4 from J; bases not matched to a gene: 10. CDR3 sequence: CATQNRGQGYGYTF. Here the CDR3 DNA reads TGTGCCACTCAGAACAGGGGGCAGGGCTATGGCTACACCTTC.

CDR3 protein: CATSGRKAVTDTQYF. The CDR3, as DNA: TGTGCCACCAGTGGCAGGAAAGCTGTCACAGATACGCAGTATTTT. The chain combines TRBV24-1 with TRBJ2-3; D remains ambiguous. Between the trimmed V and J ends, which lost 5 bases and 2 bases, there was a span of 13 bases. The CDR3 spans 15 residues. Germline V gene sequence: CDR1 KGHDR, CDR2 SFDVKD.

The chain couples TRBV9 to TRBJ1-1; 9 bases align to TRBD1. V lost 3 bases and J lost 0; bases outside the gene matches: 3. The CDR3 has 15 amino acids. Looked up from germline, CDR1 is SGDLS and CDR2 is YYNGEE. The CDR3 sequence is CASSGGTGLNTEAFF. CDR3 DNA: TGTGCCAGCAGCGGGGGGACAGGGTTGAACACTGAAGCTTTCTTT.

The chain combines TRBV19 with TRBJ1-1, with TRBD1 as a possible D gene (5 bases). The CDR3 consists of 13 residues. The V and J ends lost 7 bases and 8 bases respectively, with 17 bases between them. The germline V gene has CDR1 LNHDA and CDR2 SQIVND (reference sequence). The CDR3, as DNA: TGTGCCAGTATTCGGCAGGGCCAAAGAGAAGCTTTCTTT. Translation: CASIRQGQREAFF.

The chain recombines TRBV28 with TRBJ1-2; no definite D call. Germline V gives CDR1 MDHEN, CDR2 SYDVKM. The CDR3 is 14 residues long. V was clipped by 8 bases and J by 1 base, with 14 bases between them. The CDR3 coding sequence is TGTGCCAGCTCCGGGGTCAACAATAACTATGGCTACACCTTC. Its protein product is CASSGVNNNYGYTF.